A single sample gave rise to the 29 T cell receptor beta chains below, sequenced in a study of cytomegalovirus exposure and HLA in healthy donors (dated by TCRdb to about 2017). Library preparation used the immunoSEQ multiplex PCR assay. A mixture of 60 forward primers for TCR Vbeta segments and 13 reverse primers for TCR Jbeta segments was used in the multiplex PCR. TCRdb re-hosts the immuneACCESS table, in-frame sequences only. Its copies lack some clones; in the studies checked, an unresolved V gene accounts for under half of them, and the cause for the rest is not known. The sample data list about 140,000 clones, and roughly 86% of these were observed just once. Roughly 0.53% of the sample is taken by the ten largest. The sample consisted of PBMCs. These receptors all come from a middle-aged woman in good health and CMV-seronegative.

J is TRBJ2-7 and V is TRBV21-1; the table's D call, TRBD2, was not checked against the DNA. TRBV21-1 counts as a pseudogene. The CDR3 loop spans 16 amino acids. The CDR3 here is CASSPPGTSVAYEQYF. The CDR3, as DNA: TGTGCCAGCAGCCCCCCCGGGACTAGCGTAGCCTACGAGCAGTACTTC.

This CDR3 is CASSLGGLSISGEQFF. The CDR3 DNA is TGTGCCAGCAGCTTGGGGGGACTATCGATATCGGGTGAGCAGTTCTTC. The chain is built from TRBV11-2 and TRBJ2-1, with 7 bases aligning to TRBD2. Trimming removed 3 bases from V and 9 bases from J; junction bases left unmatched: 14. The germline CDR1 and CDR2 sequences are SGHAT and FQNNGV. The CDR3 length is 16 residues.

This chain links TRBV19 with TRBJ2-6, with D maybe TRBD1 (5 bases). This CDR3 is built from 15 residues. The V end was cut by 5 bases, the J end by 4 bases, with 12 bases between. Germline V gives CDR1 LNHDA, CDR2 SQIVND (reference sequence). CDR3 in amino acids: CASSPQKGGANVLTF. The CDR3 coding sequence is TGTGCCAGTAGTCCCCAGAAGGGGGGGGCCAACGTCCTGACTTTC.

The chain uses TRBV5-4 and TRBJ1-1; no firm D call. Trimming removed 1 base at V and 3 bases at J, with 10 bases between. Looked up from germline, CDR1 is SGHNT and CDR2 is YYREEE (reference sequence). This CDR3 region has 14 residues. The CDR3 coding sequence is TGTGCCAGCAGCTTGTCTCCCCTCGACACTGAAGCTTTCTTT. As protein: CASSLSPLDTEAFF. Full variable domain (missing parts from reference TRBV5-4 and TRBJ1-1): ETGVTQSPTHLIKTRGQQVTLRCSSQSGHNTVSWYQQALGQGPQFIFQYYREEENGRGNFPPRFSGLQFPNYSSELNVNALELDDSALYLCASSLSPLDTEAFFGQGTRLTVV.

The DNA of the CDR3 is TGTGCCAGCCCTGGGGCCGGCACTGAAGCTTTCTTT. It translates to CASPGAGTEAFF. J is TRBJ1-1 and V is TRBV28; perhaps TRBD1 as D (5 bases). The V gene's germline CDR1 is MDHEN and CDR2 SYDVKM. The V end lost 8 bases, the J end lost 4 bases, and 11 bases lay between the germline ends. CDR3 length: 12 residues.

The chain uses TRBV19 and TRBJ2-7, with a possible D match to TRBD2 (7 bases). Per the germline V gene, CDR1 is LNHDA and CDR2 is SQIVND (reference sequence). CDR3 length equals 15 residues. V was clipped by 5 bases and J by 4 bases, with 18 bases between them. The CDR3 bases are TGTGCCAGTAGTCCGGGGGCTAGCGGTGTTTACGAGCAGTACTTC. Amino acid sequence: CASSPGASGVYEQYF.

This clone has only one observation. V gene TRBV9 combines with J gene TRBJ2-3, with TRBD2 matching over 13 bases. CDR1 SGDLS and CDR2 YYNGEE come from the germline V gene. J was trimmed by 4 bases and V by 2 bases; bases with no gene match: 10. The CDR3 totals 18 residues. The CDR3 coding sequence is TGTGCCAGCAGCGTTACCCTTGGACTAGCGGGAGTTTCAGATACGCAGTATTTT. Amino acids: CASSVTLGLAGVSDTQYF.

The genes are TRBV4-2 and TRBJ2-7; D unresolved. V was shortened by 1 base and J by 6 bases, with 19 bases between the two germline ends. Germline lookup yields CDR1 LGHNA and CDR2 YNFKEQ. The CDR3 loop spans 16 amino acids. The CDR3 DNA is TGTGCCAGCAGCCAAGTACGGCCAACCCACAGCCTCGAGCAGTACTTC. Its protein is CASSQVRPTHSLEQYF.

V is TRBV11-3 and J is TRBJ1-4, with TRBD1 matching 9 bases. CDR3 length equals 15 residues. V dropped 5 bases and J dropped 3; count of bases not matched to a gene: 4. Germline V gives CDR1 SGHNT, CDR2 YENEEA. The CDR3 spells CASSLRDRANEKLFF. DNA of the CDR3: TGTGCCAGCAGCCTTAGGGACAGGGCTAATGAAAAACTGTTTTTT.

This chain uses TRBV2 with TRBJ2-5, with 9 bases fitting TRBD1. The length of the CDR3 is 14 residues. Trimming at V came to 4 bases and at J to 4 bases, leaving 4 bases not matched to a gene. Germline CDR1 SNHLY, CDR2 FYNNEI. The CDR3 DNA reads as TGTGCCAGCAGTGTACAGGGGGCTGCAGAGACCCAGTACTTC. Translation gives CASSVQGAAETQYF. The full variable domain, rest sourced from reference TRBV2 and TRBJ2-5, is EPEVTQTPSHQVTQMGQEVILRCVPISNHLYFYWYRQILGQKVEFLVSFYNNEISEKSEIFDDQFSVERPDGSNFTLKIRSTKLEDSAMYFCASSVQGAAETQYFGPGTRLLVL.

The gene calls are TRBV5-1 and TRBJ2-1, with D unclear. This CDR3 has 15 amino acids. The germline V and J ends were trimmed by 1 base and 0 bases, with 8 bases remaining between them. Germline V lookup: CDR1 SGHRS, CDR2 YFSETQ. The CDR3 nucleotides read TGCGCCAGCAGCTTGCAATCGGGCTCCTACAATGAGCAGTTCTTC. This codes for CASSLQSGSYNEQFF.

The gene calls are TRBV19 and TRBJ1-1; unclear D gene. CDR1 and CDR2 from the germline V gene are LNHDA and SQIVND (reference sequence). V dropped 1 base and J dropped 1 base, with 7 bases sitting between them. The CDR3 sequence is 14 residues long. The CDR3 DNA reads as TGTGCCAGTAGTATAGCAGCGGGGAACACTGAAGCTTTCTTT. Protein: CASSIAAGNTEAFF. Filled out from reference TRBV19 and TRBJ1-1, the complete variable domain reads DGGITQSPKYLFRKEGQNVTLSCEQNLNHDAMYWYRQDPGQGLRLIYYSQIVNDFQKGDIAEGYSVSREKKESFPLTVTSAQKNPTAFYLCASSIAAGNTEAFFGQGTRLTVV.

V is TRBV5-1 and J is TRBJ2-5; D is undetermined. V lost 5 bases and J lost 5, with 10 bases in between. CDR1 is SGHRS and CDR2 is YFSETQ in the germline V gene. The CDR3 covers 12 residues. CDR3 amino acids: CASSLGRETQYF. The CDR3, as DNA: TGCGCCAGCAGTCTGGGCAGGGAGACCCAGTACTTC.

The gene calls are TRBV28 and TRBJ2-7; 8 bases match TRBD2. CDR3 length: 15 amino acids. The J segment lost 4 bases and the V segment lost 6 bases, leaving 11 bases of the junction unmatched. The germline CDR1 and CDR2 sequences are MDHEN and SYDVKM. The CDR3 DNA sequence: TGTGCCAGCAGGGTCAGCGGGAGCCGTGGGTACGAGCAGTACTTC. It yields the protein CASRVSGSRGYEQYF.

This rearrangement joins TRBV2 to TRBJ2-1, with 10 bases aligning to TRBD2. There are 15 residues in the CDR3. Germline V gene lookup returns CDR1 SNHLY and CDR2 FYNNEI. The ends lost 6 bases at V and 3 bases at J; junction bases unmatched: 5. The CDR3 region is CASSSGLARYNEQFF. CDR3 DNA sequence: TGTGCCAGCAGCTCGGGACTAGCGCGCTACAATGAGCAGTTCTTC. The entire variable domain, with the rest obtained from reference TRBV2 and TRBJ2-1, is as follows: EPEVTQTPSHQVTQMGQEVILRCVPISNHLYFYWYRQILGQKVEFLVSFYNNEISEKSEIFDDQFSVERPDGSNFTLKIRSTKLEDSAMYFCASSSGLARYNEQFFGPGTRLTVL.

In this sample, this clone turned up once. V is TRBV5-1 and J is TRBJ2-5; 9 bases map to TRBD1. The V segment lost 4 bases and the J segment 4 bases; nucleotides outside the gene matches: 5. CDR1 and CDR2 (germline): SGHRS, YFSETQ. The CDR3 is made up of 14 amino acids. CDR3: CASSAGQGPETQYF. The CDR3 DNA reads TGCGCCAGCAGCGCGGGACAGGGTCCAGAGACCCAGTACTTC.

The CDR3 DNA follows: TGTGCCAGCAGCTTAGAAGGGACAAGATACGAGCAGTACTTC. Amino acids: CASSLEGTRYEQYF. This chain joins TRBV11-3 and TRBJ2-7, with D perhaps TRBD1 (6 bases). CDR1 is SGHNT and CDR2 is YENEEA in the germline V gene. The CDR3 consists of 14 residues. Deletions cut 0 bases from V and 4 bases from J, with 10 bases between. The entire variable domain, with the rest obtained from reference TRBV11-3 and TRBJ2-7, is as follows: EAGVVQSPRYKIIEKKQPVAFWCNPISGHNTLYWYLQNLGQGPELLIRYENEEAVDDSQLPKDRFSAERLKGVDSTLKIQPAELGDSAVYLCASSLEGTRYEQYFGPGTRLTVT.

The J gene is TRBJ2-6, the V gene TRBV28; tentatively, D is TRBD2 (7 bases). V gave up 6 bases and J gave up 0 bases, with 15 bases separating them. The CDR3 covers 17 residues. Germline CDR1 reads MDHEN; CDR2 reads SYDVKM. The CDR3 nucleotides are TGTGCCAGCAGGGGGGGAGGGGGAAGCTCTGGGGCCAACGTCCTGACTTTC. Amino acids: CASRGGGGSSGANVLTF.

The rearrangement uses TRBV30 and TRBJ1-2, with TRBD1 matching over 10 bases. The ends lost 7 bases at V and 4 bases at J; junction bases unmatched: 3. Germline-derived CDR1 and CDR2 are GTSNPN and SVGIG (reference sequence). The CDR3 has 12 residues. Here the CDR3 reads CALGQGSYGYTF. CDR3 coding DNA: TGTGCCTTGGGACAGGGGTCCTATGGCTACACCTTC.

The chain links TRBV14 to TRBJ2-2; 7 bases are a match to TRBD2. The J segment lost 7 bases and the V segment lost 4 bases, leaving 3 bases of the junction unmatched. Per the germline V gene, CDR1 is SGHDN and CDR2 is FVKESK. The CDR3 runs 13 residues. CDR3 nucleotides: TGTGCCAGCAGCCCCAGGACTAGCGGGGAGCTGTTTTTT. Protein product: CASSPRTSGELFF.

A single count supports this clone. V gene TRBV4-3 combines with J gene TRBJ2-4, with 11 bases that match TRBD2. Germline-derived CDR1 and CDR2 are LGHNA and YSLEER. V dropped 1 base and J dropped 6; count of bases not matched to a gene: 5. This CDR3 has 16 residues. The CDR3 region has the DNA TGCGCCAGCAGCCAAGGACTAGCGGGGCAACTAAACATTCAGTACTTC. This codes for CASSQGLAGQLNIQYF.

The CDR3 loop reads CASSFTRLQETQYF. In DNA, the CDR3 is TGTGCCAGCAGCTTCACGAGACTGCAAGAGACCCAGTACTTC. The genes are TRBV7-9 and TRBJ2-5; no definite D call. Trimming cost V 3 bases and J 2 bases, with 10 bases left between them. This CDR3 comprises 14 residues. CDR1 and CDR2 from the germline V gene are SEHNR and FQNEAQ (reference sequence).

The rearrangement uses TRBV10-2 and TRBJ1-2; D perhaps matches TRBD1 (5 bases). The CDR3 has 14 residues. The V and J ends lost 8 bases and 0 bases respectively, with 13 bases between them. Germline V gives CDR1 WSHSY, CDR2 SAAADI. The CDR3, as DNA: TGCGCCAGCTCCCCGACAGTTTCTAACTATGGCTACACCTTC. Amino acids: CASSPTVSNYGYTF.

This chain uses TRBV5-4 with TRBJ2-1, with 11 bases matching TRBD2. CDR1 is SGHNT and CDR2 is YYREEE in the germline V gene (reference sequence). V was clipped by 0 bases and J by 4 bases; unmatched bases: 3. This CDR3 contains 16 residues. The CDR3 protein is CASSLEASGRYNEQFF. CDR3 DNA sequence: TGTGCCAGCAGCTTGGAGGCTAGCGGGAGGTACAATGAGCAGTTCTTC.

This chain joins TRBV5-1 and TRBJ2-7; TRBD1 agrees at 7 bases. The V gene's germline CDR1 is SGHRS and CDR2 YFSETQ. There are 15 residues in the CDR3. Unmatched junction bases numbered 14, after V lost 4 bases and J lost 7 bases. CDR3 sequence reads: CASSLTTRGGWEQYF. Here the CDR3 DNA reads TGCGCCAGCAGCCTTACTACTAGAGGGGGCTGGGAGCAGTACTTC.

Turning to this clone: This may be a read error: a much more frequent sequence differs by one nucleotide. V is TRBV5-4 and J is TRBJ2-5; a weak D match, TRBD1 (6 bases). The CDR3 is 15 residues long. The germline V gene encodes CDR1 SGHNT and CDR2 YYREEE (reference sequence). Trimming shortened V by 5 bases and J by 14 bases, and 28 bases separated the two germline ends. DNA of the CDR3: TGTGCCAGCAGGCGGCTGGGGGCTAGGACCTACGAGCAATACTTC. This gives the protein CASRRLGARTYEQYF.

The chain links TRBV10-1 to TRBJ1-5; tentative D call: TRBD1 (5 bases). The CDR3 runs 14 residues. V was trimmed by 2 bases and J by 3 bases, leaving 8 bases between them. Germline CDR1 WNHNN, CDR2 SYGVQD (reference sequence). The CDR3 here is CASSEGAVNQPQHF. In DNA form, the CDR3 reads TGCGCCAGCAGTGAGGGGGCTGTCAATCAGCCCCAGCATTTT.

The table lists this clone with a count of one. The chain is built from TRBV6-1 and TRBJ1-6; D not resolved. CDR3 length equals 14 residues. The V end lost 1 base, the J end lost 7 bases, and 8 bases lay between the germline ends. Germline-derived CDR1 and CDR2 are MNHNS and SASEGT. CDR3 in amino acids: CASSEGHLNSPLHF. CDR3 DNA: TGTGCCAGCAGTGAAGGGCACCTCAATTCACCCCTCCACTTT.

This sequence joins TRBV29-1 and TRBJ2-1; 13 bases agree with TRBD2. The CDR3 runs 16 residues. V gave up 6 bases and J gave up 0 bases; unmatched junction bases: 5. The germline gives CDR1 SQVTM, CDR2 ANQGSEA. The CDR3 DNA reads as TGCAGCGTAGATACTAGCGGGAGGGGCTCCTACAATGAGCAGTTCTTC. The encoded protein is CSVDTSGRGSYNEQFF.